The rows below give T cell receptor beta chains drawn from one sample of a study of T-cell memory formation after mild COVID-19. TCRdb processed the 5' RACE reads anew with MiXCR; each CDR3 protein has one entry. The sample contains hundreds of thousands of distinct CDR3 sequences, 12% to 15% of which appear only once. Material for sequencing was PBMCs or a T cell subset sorted from them (not recorded which). The receptors originated from a man aged 18-30 years who had mild COVID-19 (a few samples of this study predate the infection). Cell type and time point are not known. CDR3s include the opening cysteine and the closing phenylalanine or tryptophan. Each record gives: J gene, clone size, CDR3 length, V gene, D gene, CDR3 DNA, CDR3 protein. A D gene is named only where the DNA matches it firmly. Where a row states a size, it is once, few, many or the class of an expanded clone; other rows omit it.

j_gene: TRBJ2-5
abundance: few
len: 15
v_gene: TRBV6-2/TRBV6-3
d_gene: .
CDR3nt: TGTGCCAGCAGTACACCCGGGACGAGCCAAGAGACCCAGTACTTC
CDR3aa: CASSTPGTSQETQYF

j_gene: TRBJ2-5
abundance: .
len: 15
v_gene: TRBV9
d_gene: TRBD1
CDR3nt: TGTGCCAGCAGCGTCAGAGGGGGCGTGAGAGAGACCCAGTACTTC
CDR3aa: CASSVRGGVRETQYF

j_gene: TRBJ2-3
abundance: few
len: 15
v_gene: TRBV5-1
d_gene: TRBD2
CDR3nt: TGCGCCAGCAGCGCAGGGCGGGGGGGATCAGATACGCAGTATTTT
CDR3aa: CASSAGRGGSDTQYF

j_gene: TRBJ2-1
abundance: few
len: 14
v_gene: TRBV10-2
d_gene: TRBD2
CDR3nt: TGCGCCAGCAGAAGCGGGGGCCCCCTCAATGAGCAGTTCTTC
CDR3aa: CASRSGGPLNEQFF

j_gene: TRBJ2-2
abundance: .
len: 16
v_gene: TRBV12-3/TRBV12-4
d_gene: .
CDR3nt: TGTGCCAGCAGTTTTATGGACGGCTCATTGGGCGGGGAGCTGTTTTTT
CDR3aa: CASSFMDGSLGGELFF

j_gene: TRBJ2-5
abundance: .
len: 16
v_gene: TRBV18
d_gene: TRBD1
CDR3nt: TGTGCCAGCTCACCTCTTCCAGGACAGGGAGTGGAGACCCAGTACTTC
CDR3aa: CASSPLPGQGVETQYF

j_gene: TRBJ2-3
abundance: .
len: 15
v_gene: TRBV5-8
d_gene: .
CDR3nt: TGTGCCAGCAGCTCCGGGACCCAGGTGGAAGATACGCAGTATTTT
CDR3aa: CASSSGTQVEDTQYF

j_gene: TRBJ1-1
abundance: .
len: 17
v_gene: TRBV5-1
d_gene: .
CDR3nt: TGCGCCAGCAGCTTGGCCTGGGAGCACGGACCGAACACTGAAGCTTTCTTT
CDR3aa: CASSLAWEHGPNTEAFF

j_gene: TRBJ1-4
abundance: few
len: 14
v_gene: TRBV21-1
d_gene: .
CDR3nt: TGTGCCATCTCGGGGGGAGCAACTAATGAAAAACTGTTTTTT
CDR3aa: CAISGGATNEKLFF

j_gene: TRBJ1-3
abundance: many
len: 15
v_gene: TRBV4-3
d_gene: .
CDR3nt: TGCGCCAGCAGCCAAGCGCGGACGGCTGGAAACACCATATATTTT
CDR3aa: CASSQARTAGNTIYF

j_gene: TRBJ2-1
abundance: .
len: 14
v_gene: TRBV3-1
d_gene: .
CDR3nt: TGTGCCAGCAGCCAGCCGGACCTATCTAATGAGCAGTTCTTC
CDR3aa: CASSQPDLSNEQFF